Given below is one TCR beta chain in context. Its antigen is as yet unknown. It may be a read error: a sequence one base away is much more abundant. Any patient presenting with uncontrolled infection, other autoimmune disease, pregnancy or lactation was left out. The TCR beta CDR3 regions underwent amplification using RNA transcripts as the source. First-round RT-PCR of the TCR CDR3 relied on the HTBI primer set. TCRdb reprocessed the multiplex PCR reads with MiXCR, giving one entry per CDR3 protein. This sample has roughly 660,000 distinct CDR3 sequences; 15% to 20% occur once, and the top ten carry roughly a sixth. The data were taken from a study of T cells in Graves' hyperthyroidism and ophthalmopathy. The germline gives CDR1 SEHNR, CDR2 FQNEAQ (reference sequence). The CDR3 has 16 amino acids. Whole-study results and caveats: A model using 13 V-J features told ophthalmopathy apart from stable hyperthyroidism.

The sample was blood. This clonotype was obtained from a man between 50 and 59 years old with Graves' hyperthyroidism. This chain uses TRBV7-9 with TRBJ2-7; 12 nucleotides line up with TRBD2. The DNA of the CDR3 is TGTGCCAGCAGCCCCCTACTAGCGGGAGGTGATCTCGAGCAGTGCTTC. This translates into CASSPLLAGGDLEQCF.